This T cell receptor (beta chain) was profiled in a study of blood T cell repertoires in COVID-19. Study summary: In each case, the material was cDNA or gDNA derived from T cells, B-cell-depleted T cells, or PBMCs.

Per the authors' pipeline: Estimation of nucleated cell counts was performed using reference gene primer amplification. Some clones are missing from TCRdb's copy, which holds only in-frame ones; the method was immunoSEQ multiplex PCR. The V and J calls and clone size come from that table; D and trimming were worked out from the DNA. Of over 30,000 clones detected, about 91% appear once; the ten largest clones hold less than 7%. The CDR3 contains 13 residues. Between the trimmed V and J ends, which lost 8 bases and 3 bases, there was a span of 11 bases. This receptor was identified in a human donor in a cohort sampled during active COVID-19. V is TRBV12-3 or TRBV12-4 and J is TRBJ1-5; D call uncertain. Specimen: peripheral blood. CDR3: CASAPGDNQPQHF. In DNA, the CDR3 is TGTGCCAGCGCCCCCGGGGACAATCAGCCCCAGCATTTT.